The entry below gives a single T cell receptor beta chain sequence along with its context. Authors' analysis steps: The authors estimated nucleated cell counts from reference gene primer amplification. The table came from immunoSEQ multiplex PCR; TCRdb's copy has only in-frame clones and leaves some out. V, J and clone size are taken as reported in that table, and D and trimming were inferred from the DNA itself. The sample has about 140,000 clones; around 84% are singletons. The data derive from a study of blood T cell repertoires in COVID-19. Study background: Researchers got acute and convalescent COVID-19 samples from the United States, Italy and Spain.

The V gene end was trimmed by 6 bases and the J gene end by 3 bases; junction bases not matched to a gene: 6. The CDR3 totals 14 residues. Germline CDR1 is SGHTA and CDR2 is FQGTGA. The receptor was derived from a human donor in a cohort sampled during active COVID-19. J is TRBJ1-2 and V is TRBV7-3, with TRBD1 identical over 8 bases. Input material: peripheral blood. For the CDR3, the DNA is TGTGCCAGCAGTCGCGACAGGGGAGACTATGGCTACACCTTC. As protein: CASSRDRGDYGYTF. Drawing the rest from reference TRBV7-3 and TRBJ1-2, the complete variable domain is GAGVSQTPSNKVTEKGKYVELRCDPISGHTALYWYRQSLGQGPEFLIYFQGTGAADDSGLPNDRFFAVRPEGSVSTLKIQRTERGDSAVYLCASSRDRGDYGYTFGSGTRLTVV.